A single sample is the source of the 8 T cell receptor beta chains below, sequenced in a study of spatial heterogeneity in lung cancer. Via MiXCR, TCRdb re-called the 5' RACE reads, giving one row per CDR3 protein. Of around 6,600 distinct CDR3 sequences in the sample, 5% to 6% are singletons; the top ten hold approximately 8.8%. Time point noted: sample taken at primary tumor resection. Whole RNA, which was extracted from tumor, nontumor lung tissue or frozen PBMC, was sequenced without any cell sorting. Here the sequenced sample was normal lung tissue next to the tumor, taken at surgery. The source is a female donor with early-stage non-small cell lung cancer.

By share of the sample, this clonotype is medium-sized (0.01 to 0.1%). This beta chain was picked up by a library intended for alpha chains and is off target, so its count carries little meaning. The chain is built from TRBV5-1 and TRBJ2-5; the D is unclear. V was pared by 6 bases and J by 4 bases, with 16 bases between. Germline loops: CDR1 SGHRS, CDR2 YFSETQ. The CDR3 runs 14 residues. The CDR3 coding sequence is TGCGCCAGCACCGTTCTGGGGTTCGCAGAGACCCAGTACTTC. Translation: CASTVLGFAETQYF.

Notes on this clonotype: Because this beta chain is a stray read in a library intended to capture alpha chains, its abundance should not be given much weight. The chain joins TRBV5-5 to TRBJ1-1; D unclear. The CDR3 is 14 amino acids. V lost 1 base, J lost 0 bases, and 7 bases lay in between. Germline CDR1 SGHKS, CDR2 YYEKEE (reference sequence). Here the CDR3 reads CASSLYQLNTEAFF. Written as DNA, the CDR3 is TGTGCCAGCAGCTTGTATCAGTTGAACACTGAAGCTTTCTTT.

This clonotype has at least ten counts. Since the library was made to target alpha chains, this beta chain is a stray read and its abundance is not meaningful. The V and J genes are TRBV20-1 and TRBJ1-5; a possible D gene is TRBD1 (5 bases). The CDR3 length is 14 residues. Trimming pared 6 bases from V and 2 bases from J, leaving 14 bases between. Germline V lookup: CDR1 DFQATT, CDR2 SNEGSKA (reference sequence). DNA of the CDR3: TGCAGTGCCCCCGCGGGGACTGGCAATCAGCCCCAGCATTTT. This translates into CSAPAGTGNQPQHF.

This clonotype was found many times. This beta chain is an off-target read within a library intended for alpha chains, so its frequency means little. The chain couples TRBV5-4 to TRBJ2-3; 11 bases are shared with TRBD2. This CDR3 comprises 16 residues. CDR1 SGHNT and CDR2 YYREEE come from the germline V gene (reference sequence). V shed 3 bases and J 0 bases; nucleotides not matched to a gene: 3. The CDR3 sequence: CASSSRTSGSTDTQYF. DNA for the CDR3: TGTGCCAGCAGCTCGAGGACTAGCGGGAGCACAGATACGCAGTATTTT.

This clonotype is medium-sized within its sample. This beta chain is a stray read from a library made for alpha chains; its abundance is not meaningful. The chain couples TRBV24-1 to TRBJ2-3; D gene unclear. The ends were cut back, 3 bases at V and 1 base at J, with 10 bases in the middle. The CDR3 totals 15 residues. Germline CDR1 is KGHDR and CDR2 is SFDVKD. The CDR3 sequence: CATSDPSDGTDTQYF. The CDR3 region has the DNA TGTGCCACCAGTGATCCCTCCGACGGCACAGATACGCAGTATTTT.

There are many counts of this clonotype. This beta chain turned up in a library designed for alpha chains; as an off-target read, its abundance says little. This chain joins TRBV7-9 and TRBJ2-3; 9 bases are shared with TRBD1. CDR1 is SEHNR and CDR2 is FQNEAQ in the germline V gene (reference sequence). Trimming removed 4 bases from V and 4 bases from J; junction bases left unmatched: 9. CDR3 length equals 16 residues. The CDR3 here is CASSSPRTGDSDTQYF. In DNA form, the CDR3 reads TGTGCCAGCAGCTCCCCCCGGACAGGGGATTCAGATACGCAGTATTTT.

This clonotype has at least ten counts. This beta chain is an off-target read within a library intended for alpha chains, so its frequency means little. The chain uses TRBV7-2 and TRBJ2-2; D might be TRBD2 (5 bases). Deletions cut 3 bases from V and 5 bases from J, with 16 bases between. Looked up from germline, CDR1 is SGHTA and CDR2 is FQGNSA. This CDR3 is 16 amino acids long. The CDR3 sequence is CASSFFSSQSTGELFF. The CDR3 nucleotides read TGTGCCAGCAGCTTTTTCTCTAGCCAGAGTACCGGGGAGCTGTTTTTT.

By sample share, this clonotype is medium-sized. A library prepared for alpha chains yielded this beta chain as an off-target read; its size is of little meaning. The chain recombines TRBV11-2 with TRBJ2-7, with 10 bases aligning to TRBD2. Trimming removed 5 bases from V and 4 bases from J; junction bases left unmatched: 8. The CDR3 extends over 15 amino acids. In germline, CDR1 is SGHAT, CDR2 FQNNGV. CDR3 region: CASSILAGASYEQYF. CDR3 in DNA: TGTGCCAGCAGCATCCTAGCGGGAGCGTCTTACGAGCAGTACTTC.